A single sample is the source of the 31 T cell receptor beta chains below, sequenced in a study of beta chain features in type 1 diabetes. Expressed TCRB transcripts were sequenced, since all the RNA that had been isolated was reverse transcribed. Only in-frame clones appear in the TCRdb table, and some are missing; sequencing was by immunoSEQ multiplex PCR. The sample records around 40,000 clones, under 65% being singletons. Sequencing was performed on Tregs from blood. The receptors come from a woman aged 18 to 35 in good health.

The sample holds a few counts of this clone. The chain uses TRBV28 and TRBJ2-5; D may be TRBD2 (6 bases). Matching the DNA end better, TRBJ2-7 makes the J call doubtful. In germline, CDR1 is MDHEN, CDR2 SYDVKM. The CDR3 has 13 residues. The CDR3 DNA sequence: TGTGCCAGCAGTTTCGAGGGAGGCCACGAGCAGTACTTC. Translating gives CASSFEGGHEQYF.

A few counts support this clone. The rearrangement uses TRBV29-1 and TRBJ2-7; D perhaps matches TRBD2 (5 bases). Germline CDR1 is SQVTM and CDR2 is ANQGSEA. Between the trimmed V and J ends, which lost 5 bases and 4 bases, there was a span of 18 bases. The CDR3 contains 14 residues. CDR3 loop: CSVSHLGEDYEQYF. As DNA, the CDR3 is TGCAGCGTTTCCCACCTGGGAGAAGATTACGAGCAGTACTTC.

V gene TRBV21-1 combines with J gene TRBJ2-7; the table gives TRBD2 as D, unverified against the DNA. TRBV21-1 is described as a pseudogene. This CDR3 is 12 amino acids long. The CDR3 coding sequence is TGTGCCAGGAACCGGTCCTCCTACGAGCAGTACTTC. Its protein product is CARNRSSYEQYF.

The gene calls are TRBV28 and TRBJ2-2, with D perhaps TRBD2 (5 bases). Trimming left V 3 bases short and J 1 base short, with 12 bases between. Germline assignment: CDR1 MDHEN and CDR2 SYDVKM. This CDR3 has 16 residues. CDR3 in DNA: TGTGCCAGCAGTTTTGACCCCGCGGGGAACACCGGGGAGCTGTTTTTT. It encodes CASSFDPAGNTGELFF. The whole variable domain, remainder taken from reference TRBV28 and TRBJ2-2, is DVKVTQSSRYLVKRTGEKVFLECVQDMDHENMFWYRQDPGLGLRLIYFSYDVKMKEKGDIPEGYSVSREKKERFSLILESASTNQTSMYLCASSFDPAGNTGELFFGEGSRLTVL.

The chain employs TRBV7-2 and TRBJ2-5, with TRBD1 identical over 9 bases. This CDR3 is 15 amino acids long. With 2 bases clipped from V and 6 bases from J, the junction kept 7 bases outside the gene matches. Looked up from germline, CDR1 is SGHTA and CDR2 is FQGNSA. The CDR3 reads CASSLSPGQGKTQYF. CDR3 DNA sequence: TGTGCCAGCAGCTTATCGCCGGGACAGGGAAAGACCCAGTACTTC.

This clone was counted only a few times. This CDR3 reads CSAAGPRQQFF. DNA of the CDR3: TGCAGTGCTGCGGGTCCTAGACAGCAGTTCTTC. The chain is built from TRBV20-1 and TRBJ2-1; D is possibly TRBD2 (5 bases). The CDR3 has 11 residues. The germline CDR1 and CDR2 sequences are DFQATT and SNEGSKA (reference sequence). V lost 5 bases to trimming and J lost 11 bases, with 13 bases between them.

The chain uses TRBV7-2 and TRBJ2-7; the match to TRBD2 covers 8 bases. Losses at the gene ends were 5 bases for V and 1 base for J; bases not matched to a gene: 7. The CDR3 length is 15 residues. Germline V gives CDR1 SGHTA, CDR2 FQGNSA. The CDR3 region has the DNA TGTGCCAGCAGCCCGGGCGGCGGGAGGTCCTACGAGCAGTACTTC. It codes for CASSPGGGRSYEQYF.

V and J are TRBV30 and TRBJ1-6, with D hard to call. From germline, CDR1 is GTSNPN and CDR2 SVGIG (reference sequence). Trimming removed 4 bases from V and 9 bases from J, with 16 bases in between. The CDR3 runs to 14 residues. CDR3 coding DNA: TGTGCCTGGACAGCCTTAAACAGTGTTTCACCCCTCCACTTT. Protein product: CAWTALNSVSPLHF.

V is TRBV7-8 and J is TRBJ2-3, with TRBD2 identical over 12 bases. The V gene's germline CDR1 is SGHVS and CDR2 FQNEAQ. The CDR3 contains 19 residues. Germline trimming cut 0 bases from V and 0 bases from J; bases unmatched to any gene: 7. CDR3 nucleotide sequence: TGTGCCAGCAGCTTAGCGGGACTAGCGGGTCGCCCTAGCACAGATACGCAGTATTTT. Its protein is CASSLAGLAGRPSTDTQYF.

The gene calls are TRBV15 and TRBJ1-5; TRBD1 matches 8 bases. The J segment lost 3 bases and the V segment lost 3 bases, leaving 10 bases of the junction unmatched. The germline V gene encodes CDR1 LNHNV and CDR2 YYDKDF (reference sequence). The CDR3 sequence is 17 residues long. CDR3 loop: CATSRRRTGTLNQPQHF. Here the CDR3 DNA reads TGTGCCACCAGCAGGCGTCGGACAGGGACCCTCAATCAGCCCCAGCATTTT.

This clone has just a few counts. CDR3 bases: TGTGCCAGCAGCTTGGGGGGGACTAGAACCCCCGGGGAGCTGTTTTTT. As protein: CASSLGGTRTPGELFF. This sequence joins TRBV5-4 and TRBJ2-2; 8 bases line up with TRBD2. In germline, CDR1 is SGHNT, CDR2 YYREEE (reference sequence). Trimming took 0 bases from V and 6 from J; bases not matched to a gene: 7. The CDR3 totals 16 residues. The full variable domain, its missing parts supplied by reference TRBV5-4 and TRBJ2-2, is ETGVTQSPTHLIKTRGQQVTLRCSSQSGHNTVSWYQQALGQGPQFIFQYYREEENGRGNFPPRFSGLQFPNYSSELNVNALELDDSALYLCASSLGGTRTPGELFFGEGSRLTVL.

V gene TRBV25-1 combines with J gene TRBJ2-5; D gene ambiguous. The germline CDR1 and CDR2 sequences are MGHDK and SYGVNS. Trimming left V 2 bases short and J 1 base short, with 5 bases between. CDR3 size: 13 residues. The CDR3 region is CASSEGLQETQYF. The CDR3 DNA reads TGTGCCAGCAGTGAAGGCCTCCAAGAGACCCAGTACTTC.

The chain uses TRBV14 and TRBJ2-5, with 10 bases matching TRBD1. This CDR3 comprises 13 residues. With 3 bases clipped from V and 5 bases from J, the junction kept 0 bases outside the gene matches. Germline V gives CDR1 SGHDN, CDR2 FVKESK. This chain's CDR3 is CASSQGQGETQYF. The CDR3 DNA is TGTGCCAGCAGCCAGGGACAGGGGGAGACCCAGTACTTC.

The chain recombines TRBV7-8 with TRBJ2-7, with TRBD2 as a possible D gene (6 bases). The germline CDR1 and CDR2 sequences are SGHVS and FQNEAQ. V gave up 4 bases and J gave up 0 bases, with 13 bases separating them. The CDR3 is 15 amino acids. CDR3 sequence reads: CASSSPGLSSYEQYF. In DNA form, the CDR3 reads TGTGCCAGCAGCTCTCCGGGACTGAGCTCCTACGAGCAGTACTTC.

This clone was counted once. The V and J genes are TRBV6-5 and TRBJ1-1, with D possibly TRBD1 on 6 matching bases. The CDR3 runs to 15 residues. Trimming took 0 bases from V and 5 from J, leaving 13 bases between them. CDR1 is MNHEY and CDR2 is SVGAGI in the germline V gene. The CDR3 nucleotides read TGTGCCAGCAGTTACTCGAGAGCAGGGGTGACTGAAGCTTTCTTT. This codes for CASSYSRAGVTEAFF.

The chain couples TRBV29-1 to TRBJ1-2, with 8 bases lining up with TRBD1. Losses at the gene ends were 3 bases for V and 8 bases for J; bases not matched to a gene: 8. The CDR3 is 13 amino acids. CDR1 is SQVTM and CDR2 is ANQGSEA in the germline V gene. For the CDR3, the DNA is TGCAGCGTTGATTCCAGGGGGCGCCTGGGCTACACCTTC. Its translation: CSVDSRGRLGYTF.

This clone was picked up a small number of times. V usage is TRBV7-2 and J usage is TRBJ2-7; TRBD1 might be the D (5 bases). The CDR3 is 14 residues long. V gave up 3 bases and J gave up 6 bases, with 15 bases separating them. Germline V CDR1 and CDR2: SGHTA, FQGNSA. CDR3 sequence (DNA): TGTGCCAGCAGCTTGGGGCTACGGCATGCCGAGCAGTACTTC. Translated, it gives CASSLGLRHAEQYF.

The J gene is TRBJ1-1, the V gene TRBV5-5; a possible D gene is TRBD1 (5 bases). The V and J ends lost 3 bases and 2 bases respectively, with 14 bases between them. The CDR3 totals 15 residues. Germline V gene lookup returns CDR1 SGHKS and CDR2 YYEKEE (reference sequence). For the CDR3, the DNA is TGTGCCAGCAGCTGGGACTCGGACCCCAACACTGAAGCTTTCTTT. Its translation: CASSWDSDPNTEAFF.

V gene TRBV5-5 combines with J gene TRBJ2-1; D is possibly TRBD1 (6 bases). The CDR3 totals 15 residues. Germline CDR1 SGHKS, CDR2 YYEKEE (reference sequence). V shed 0 bases and J shed 2 bases, with 9 bases lying between them. The CDR3 is CASSLGQGTYNEQFF. The DNA of the CDR3 is TGTGCCAGCAGCTTGGGGCAGGGGACCTACAATGAGCAGTTCTTC.

The chain couples TRBV5-1 to TRBJ2-7; D remains unclear. Trimming took 1 base from V and 1 from J, leaving 9 bases between them. This CDR3 has 14 amino acids. Germline values: CDR1 SGHRS, CDR2 YFSETQ. The CDR3 is CASSLYSSSYEQYF. In nucleotides, the CDR3 is TGCGCCAGCAGCTTGTACAGCAGTTCCTACGAGCAGTACTTC.

The chain combines TRBV15 with TRBJ2-1, with TRBD2 identical over 7 bases. After removal of 8 bases from V and 8 bases from J, the junction contained 12 bases not matched to a gene. Germline-derived CDR1 and CDR2 are LNHNV and YYDKDF (reference sequence). This CDR3 is 14 amino acids long. The CDR3 is CATSSGDPRDEQFF. DNA for the CDR3: TGTGCCACCTCGAGCGGGGACCCTCGGGATGAGCAGTTCTTC. The entire variable domain, with the rest obtained from reference TRBV15 and TRBJ2-1, is as follows: DAMVIQNPRYQVTQFGKPVTLSCSQTLNHNVMYWYQQKSSQAPKLLFHYYDKDFNNEADTPDNFQSRRPNTSFCFLDIRSPGLGDTAMYLCATSSGDPRDEQFFGPGTRLTVL.

V usage is TRBV2 and J usage is TRBJ2-7; 7 bases are a match to TRBD1. V trimming: 6 bases; J trimming: 0 bases; junction bases outside the gene matches: 2. Looked up from germline, CDR1 is SNHLY and CDR2 is FYNNEI. CDR3 length equals 13 residues. CDR3 bases: TGTGCCAGCAGGGGGGACAGCTCCTACGAGCAGTACTTC. As protein: CASRGDSSYEQYF.

The chain carries TRBV6-5 and TRBJ1-2, with D unclear. This CDR3 has 14 residues. V was trimmed by 5 bases and J by 0 bases, leaving 10 bases between them. From germline, CDR1 is MNHEY and CDR2 SVGAGI. Written as DNA, the CDR3 is TGTGCCAGCAGTAAGGAGGTACCTAACTATGGCTACACCTTC. Translated: CASSKEVPNYGYTF.

CDR3 in amino acids: CASSRRLAGYNEQFF. The CDR3 DNA is TGTGCCAGCAGCCGCCGACTAGCGGGGTACAATGAGCAGTTCTTC. The chain uses TRBV7-3 and TRBJ2-1; 11 nucleotides match TRBD2. This CDR3 spans 15 amino acids. Germline V gene sequence: CDR1 SGHTA, CDR2 FQGTGA. The V segment lost 5 bases and the J segment 4 bases; nucleotides outside the gene matches: 4.

The genes are TRBV15 and TRBJ2-7; 8 bases are a match to TRBD1. The CDR3 totals 15 residues. Germline CDR1 LNHNV, CDR2 YYDKDF (reference sequence). Trimming cost V 0 bases and J 1 base; bases outside gene matches: 2. The DNA for the CDR3 is TGTGCCACCAGCAGAGAGGGGACAGGTTCCTACGAGCAGTACTTC. This translates into CATSREGTGSYEQYF.

The rearrangement links TRBV2 to TRBJ2-5, with D uncertain. The DNA matches TRBJ2-7 better at its end, which makes the J call doubtful. The germline gives CDR1 SNHLY, CDR2 FYNNEI. The CDR3 spans 11 residues. CDR3 loop: CASSGQYEQYF. As DNA, the CDR3 is TGTGCCAGCAGTGGCCAATACGAGCAGTACTTC.

CDR3 sequence: CASSLHSRDQPQHF. CDR3 in DNA: TGTGCCAGCAGTTTACATTCGCGGGATCAGCCCCAGCATTTT. This chain uses TRBV28 with TRBJ1-5; D is unresolved. This CDR3 is 14 amino acids long. Trimming took 2 bases from V and 5 from J, leaving 10 bases between them. Germline loops: CDR1 MDHEN, CDR2 SYDVKM.

This chain connects TRBV30 to TRBJ1-2; D might be TRBD1 (6 bases). Germline-derived CDR1 and CDR2 are GTSNPN and SVGIG (reference sequence). This CDR3 comprises 15 residues. The V and J ends lost 0 bases and 0 bases respectively, with 11 bases between them. CDR3 DNA: TGTGCCTGGAGTGTATGGGGACATCCTAACTATGGCTACACCTTC. Translation: CAWSVWGHPNYGYTF.

This clone came up once. This chain's CDR3 is CASSRTGGLRNTIYF. The CDR3 nucleotides are TGTGCCAGCAGCCGGACAGGGGGCCTGAGAAACACCATATATTTT. The chain uses TRBV11-2 and TRBJ1-3; 11 bases match TRBD1. In germline, CDR1 is SGHAT, CDR2 FQNNGV. The CDR3 is 15 amino acids. J was trimmed by 5 bases and V by 5 bases; bases with no gene match: 5. The complete variable domain, with remaining parts taken from reference TRBV11-2 and TRBJ1-3, reads EAGVAQSPRYKIIEKRQSVAFWCNPISGHATLYWYQQILGQGPKLLIQFQNNGVVDDSQLPKDRFSAERLKGVDSTLKIQPAKLEDSAVYLCASSRTGGLRNTIYFGEGSWLTVV.

This sequence joins TRBV7-9 and TRBJ2-5; no clear D gene. Trimming removed 3 bases from V and 4 bases from J, with 9 bases in between. Per germline, CDR1 SEHNR and CDR2 FQNEAQ (reference sequence). This CDR3 contains 13 residues. The CDR3 nucleotides are TGTGCCAGCAGCTTTAGCAGCCCAGAGACCCAGTACTTC. It encodes CASSFSSPETQYF.

The rearrangement links TRBV15 to TRBJ2-5; weak D call: TRBD2 (5 bases). There are 17 residues in the CDR3. CDR1 is LNHNV and CDR2 is YYDKDF in the germline V gene (reference sequence). V lost 0 bases to trimming and J lost 0 bases, with 14 bases between them. The CDR3 sequence is CATSRDRSGKYQETQYF. The CDR3 DNA reads TGTGCCACCAGCAGAGATAGGAGCGGCAAGTACCAAGAGACCCAGTACTTC.